The next 21 T cell receptor beta chains were all read from a single sample in a study of cytomegalovirus exposure and HLA in healthy donors. With 60 Vbeta and 13 Jbeta primers, the PCR was carried out. Data came from immunoSEQ multiplex PCR; TCRdb stores just in-frame clones and leaves some out. The sample includes over 100,000 clones, almost 80% of them seen just once. The sequenced material came from PBMCs. The source is a man aged 55-75 years in good health and CMV-seropositive.

This clone was observed a handful of times. The rearrangement uses TRBV18 and TRBJ2-5; TRBD2 matches 12 bases. The CDR3 loop spans 16 amino acids. Germline-derived CDR1 and CDR2 are KGHSH and LQKENI. Germline trimming cut 0 bases from V and 4 bases from J; bases unmatched to any gene: 3. The CDR3 reads CASSPPGLAGGETQYF. As DNA, the CDR3 is TGTGCCAGCTCACCACCGGGACTAGCGGGTGGAGAGACCCAGTACTTC.

The chain recombines TRBV27 with TRBJ2-5, with TRBD1 matching 8 bases. With V trimmed by 6 bases and J by 6 bases, 12 bases remained unmatched. In germline, CDR1 is MNHEY, CDR2 SMNVEV (reference sequence). CDR3 length equals 15 residues. For the CDR3, the DNA is TGTGCCAGCAGATTACAGGGGGGCTCTGCGAAGACCCAGTACTTC. This codes for CASRLQGGSAKTQYF.

The genes are TRBV10-3 and TRBJ2-7; a weak D match, TRBD2 (6 bases). The germline V and J ends were trimmed by 4 bases and 2 bases, with 21 bases remaining between them. The CDR3 has 17 amino acids. Germline CDR1 reads ENHRY; CDR2 reads SYGVKD. CDR3 coding DNA: TGTGCCATCAGTGGGTCGGTGGCGGGGAGACGGGCCTACGAGCAGTACTTC. Its protein is CAISGSVAGRRAYEQYF.

The chain carries TRBV5-1 and TRBJ2-1; 10 bases fit TRBD1. With 3 bases clipped from V and 2 bases from J, the junction kept 2 bases outside the gene matches. From germline, CDR1 is SGHRS and CDR2 YFSETQ. The CDR3 is 15 residues long. The DNA of the CDR3 is TGCGCCAGCAGCTGGGGACAGGGGACCTACAATGAGCAGTTCTTC. As protein: CASSWGQGTYNEQFF.

The chain couples TRBV2 to TRBJ1-2, with D maybe TRBD1 (5 bases). V dropped 3 bases and J dropped 0 bases, with 5 bases sitting between them. The CDR3 spans 13 residues. Germline assignment: CDR1 SNHLY and CDR2 FYNNEI. The CDR3 bases are TGTGCCAGCAGTGAGGGGCCTAACTATGGCTACACCTTC. Amino acid sequence: CASSEGPNYGYTF.

The CDR3 DNA sequence: TGTGCCTCCTCCGGCTGGAGGGGTGACACTGAAGCTTTCTTT. Translated: CASSGWRGDTEAFF. The chain carries TRBV27 and TRBJ1-1; D perhaps matches TRBD1 (5 bases). This CDR3 has 14 amino acids. The V end was cut by 11 bases, the J end by 3 bases, with 19 bases between. The germline V gene has CDR1 MNHEY and CDR2 SMNVEV (reference sequence).

V and J are TRBV19 and TRBJ2-3; 7 nucleotides match TRBD1. Trimming took 10 bases from V and 1 from J; bases not matched to a gene: 8. The CDR3 totals 14 residues. Germline CDR1 reads LNHDA; CDR2 reads SQIVND (reference sequence). DNA for the CDR3: TGTGCCACCTCCACAGGGGCCGGCACAGATACGCAGTATTTT. This translates into CATSTGAGTDTQYF.

This clone turned up a few times. This sequence joins TRBV4-3 and TRBJ2-1, with D unresolved. The germline gives CDR1 LGHNA, CDR2 YSLEER. With 0 bases removed from V and 6 bases from J, the gap between germline ends came to 12 bases. This CDR3 has 15 amino acids. The chain's CDR3 is CASSQDLSVPNEQFF. The CDR3 DNA reads TGCGCCAGCAGCCAAGATTTGAGCGTCCCCAATGAGCAGTTCTTC.

V usage is TRBV6-1 and J usage is TRBJ2-3; D is perhaps TRBD1 (7 bases). CDR1 is MNHNS, CDR2 SASEGT, per germline. The CDR3 extends over 16 amino acids. V shed 2 bases and J shed 6 bases, with 18 bases lying between them. The CDR3 loop is CASSEQGGLFGDTQYF. The CDR3 region has the DNA TGTGCCAGCAGTGAACAGGGGGGCCTGTTCGGTGATACGCAGTATTTT.

The V and J genes are TRBV19 and TRBJ2-2, with 7 bases matching TRBD1. The CDR3 is 16 residues long. CDR1 and CDR2 from the germline V gene are LNHDA and SQIVND (reference sequence). With 5 bases clipped from V and 4 bases from J, the junction kept 10 bases outside the gene matches. The CDR3 DNA sequence: TGTGCCAGTAGTGCCCCCCAGACAGGGTTCACCGGGGAGCTGTTTTTT. Amino acid sequence: CASSAPQTGFTGELFF.

The J gene is TRBJ2-1, the V gene TRBV5-1; 8 bases fit TRBD1. CDR3 size: 14 residues. Germline CDR1 is SGHRS and CDR2 is YFSETQ. J lost 8 bases, V lost 7 bases, and 11 bases had no gene match. Here the CDR3 DNA reads TGCGCCAGCGACCGGGGCAGGGGGCAAGATGAGCAGTTCTTC. Encoded protein: CASDRGRGQDEQFF.

This rearrangement joins TRBV27 to TRBJ1-5; 8 nucleotides align to TRBD1. CDR3 length equals 15 residues. The germline V gene encodes CDR1 MNHEY and CDR2 SMNVEV (reference sequence). The V and J ends lost 5 bases and 2 bases, in that order; junction bases with no gene match: 5. Written as DNA, the CDR3 is TGTGCCAGCAGTGAACCGGGACAGGGCAATCAGCCCCAGCATTTT. Translating it yields CASSEPGQGNQPQHF.

V usage is TRBV7-2 and J usage is TRBJ1-4, with a tentative D call TRBD1 (6 bases). The CDR3 runs to 16 residues. In germline, CDR1 is SGHTA, CDR2 FQGNSA. V lost 0 bases to trimming and J lost 8 bases, with 16 bases between them. The CDR3 coding sequence is TGTGCCAGCAGCTTAGCGCCGGCAGGGGCGGGCGAAAAACTGTTTTTT. Amino acid sequence: CASSLAPAGAGEKLFF.

This clone has a handful of counts. V gene TRBV18 combines with J gene TRBJ2-5; 8 nucleotides line up with TRBD2. In germline, CDR1 is KGHSH, CDR2 LQKENI. The junction had 9 bases not matched to a gene; V was cut back by 6 bases and J by 3 bases. This CDR3 is 15 amino acids long. CDR3 loop: CASSRLSGGEETQYF. The CDR3 DNA reads as TGTGCCAGCTCCCGCTTGAGCGGGGGCGAAGAGACCCAGTACTTC.

The chain uses TRBV7-9 and TRBJ2-1; TRBD2 agrees at 9 bases. Germline trimming cut 4 bases from V and 1 base from J; bases unmatched to any gene: 14. Germline loops: CDR1 SEHNR, CDR2 FQNEAQ (reference sequence). CDR3 length equals 19 residues. The CDR3 here is CASSSRGSSGGRSYNEQFF. CDR3 DNA sequence: TGTGCCAGCAGCTCTAGGGGGAGTAGCGGGGGCCGTTCCTACAATGAGCAGTTCTTC.

This chain uses TRBV5-1 with TRBJ2-7, with TRBD2 as a possible D gene (6 bases). The V gene lost 2 bases and the J gene lost 4 bases, with 16 bases spanning the gap. The germline gives CDR1 SGHRS, CDR2 YFSETQ. This CDR3 is 15 amino acids long. The chain's CDR3 is CASSFAGRNQYEQYF. The CDR3 DNA sequence: TGCGCCAGCAGCTTCGCGGGACGGAACCAGTACGAGCAGTACTTC.

The chain joins TRBV2 to TRBJ1-1; D might be TRBD1 (6 bases). V was pared by 7 bases and J by 1 base, with 10 bases between. The CDR3 is made up of 13 amino acids. Looked up from germline, CDR1 is SNHLY and CDR2 is FYNNEI. DNA of the CDR3: TGTGCCAGCAAACCGGGACAGAACACTGAAGCTTTCTTT. As protein: CASKPGQNTEAFF.

This rearrangement joins TRBV27 to TRBJ2-7, with TRBD2 matching 8 bases. After removal of 6 bases from V and 0 bases from J, the junction contained 13 bases not matched to a gene. Germline values: CDR1 MNHEY, CDR2 SMNVEV (reference sequence). This CDR3 has 17 amino acids. The chain's CDR3 is CASSLAGHGTSSYEQYF. The CDR3 region has the DNA TGTGCCAGCAGCCTTGCCGGCCACGGGACTAGCTCCTACGAGCAGTACTTC.

The chain recombines TRBV9 with TRBJ2-5; 7 positions match TRBD2. Germline CDR1 is SGDLS and CDR2 is YYNGEE. This CDR3 has 15 residues. The V gene end was trimmed by 3 bases and the J gene end by 3 bases; junction bases not matched to a gene: 8. The chain's CDR3 is CASSAGGSRKETQYF. CDR3 in DNA: TGTGCCAGCAGCGCCGGGGGGAGTCGAAAAGAGACCCAGTACTTC.

A single count supports this clone. The V call is TRBV6-1, the J call TRBJ2-2, with D perhaps TRBD2 (6 bases). Germline CDR1 is MNHNS and CDR2 is SASEGT. The CDR3 is 15 residues long. V lost 3 bases and J 5 bases, leaving 13 bases between the germline ends. The DNA of the CDR3 is TGTGCCAGCAGTGACGGGGCAGGACTAACCGGGGAGCTGTTTTTT. It is translated as CASSDGAGLTGELFF.

The chain uses TRBV7-7 and TRBJ2-1, with 10 bases aligning to TRBD2. The V gene end was trimmed by 1 base and the J gene end by 4 bases; junction bases not matched to a gene: 1. CDR3 length: 15 amino acids. Germline V lookup: CDR1 SSHAT, CDR2 FNYEAQ (reference sequence). The chain's CDR3 is CASSLGSGGYNEQFF. The DNA of the CDR3 is TGTGCCAGCAGCTTAGGTAGCGGGGGGTACAATGAGCAGTTCTTC.